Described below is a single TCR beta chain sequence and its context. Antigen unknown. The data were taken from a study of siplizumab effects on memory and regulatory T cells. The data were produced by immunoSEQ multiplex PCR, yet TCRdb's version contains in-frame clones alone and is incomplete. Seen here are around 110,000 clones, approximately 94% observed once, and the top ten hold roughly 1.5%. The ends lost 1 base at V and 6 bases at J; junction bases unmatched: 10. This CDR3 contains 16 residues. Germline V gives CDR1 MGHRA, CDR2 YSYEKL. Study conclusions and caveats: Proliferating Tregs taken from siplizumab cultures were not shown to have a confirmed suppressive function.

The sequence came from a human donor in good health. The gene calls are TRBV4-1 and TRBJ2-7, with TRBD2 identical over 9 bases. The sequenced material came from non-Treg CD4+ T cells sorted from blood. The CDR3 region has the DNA TGCGCCAGCAGCCAAGTGAAGGCGGGAGGGCTCGGCGAGCAGTACTTC. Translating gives CASSQVKAGGLGEQYF.